This paragraph covers one TCR beta chain sequence. Naive-designated CD8 cells lacked CD45RO, were positively enriched for CCR7, and omitted terminally differentiated effector memory CD45RA+ cells. Nashville, Tennessee was home to all donors, who were Caucasian adults. These data originate in a study of shared clonotypes between healthy human individuals. Study context: Researchers drew samples from two women and a few men aged 18 to 49.

Germline CDR1 is SGHVS and CDR2 is FQNEAQ. V shed 2 bases and J 1 base; nucleotides not matched to a gene: 3. The CDR3 runs 15 residues. Deep-level settings were used for running the assay. Sequenced by immunoSEQ multiplex PCR; TCRdb stores in-frame clones only, minus some. Here the sample spans over 2 million clones, about 95% being singletons. The receptor comes from a man aged 18 to 30 in good health. The chain combines TRBV7-8 with TRBJ1-1; 8 bases are a match to TRBD1. The specimen sequenced was naive CD8+ T cells sorted from blood. The CDR3 DNA is TGTGCCAGCAGCTTATCCGGGACAGGGAACACTGAAGCTTTCTTT. Its protein is CASSLSGTGNTEAFF.